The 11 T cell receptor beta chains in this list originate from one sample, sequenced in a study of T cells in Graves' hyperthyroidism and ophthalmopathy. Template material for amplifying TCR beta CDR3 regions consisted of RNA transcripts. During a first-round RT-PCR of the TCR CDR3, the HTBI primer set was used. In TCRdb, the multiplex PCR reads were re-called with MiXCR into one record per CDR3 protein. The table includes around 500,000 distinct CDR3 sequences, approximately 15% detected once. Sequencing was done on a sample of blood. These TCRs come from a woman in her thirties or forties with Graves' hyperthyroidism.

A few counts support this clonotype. CDR3 nucleotide sequence: TGTGCCAGCAGTTTAAAGCGGGTGAACACAGATACGCAGTATTTT. Protein: CASSLKRVNTDTQYF. The chain uses TRBV27 and TRBJ2-3; TRBD2 is a possible D gene (6 bases). The germline gives CDR1 MNHEY, CDR2 SMNVEV (reference sequence). The ends were cut back, 2 bases at V and 2 bases at J, with 11 bases in the middle. The CDR3 is 15 amino acids.

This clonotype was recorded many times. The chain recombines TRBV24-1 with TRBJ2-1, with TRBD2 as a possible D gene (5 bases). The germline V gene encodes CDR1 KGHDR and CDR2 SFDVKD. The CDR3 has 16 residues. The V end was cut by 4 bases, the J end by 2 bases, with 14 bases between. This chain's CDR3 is CATSDHGIGTYNEQFF. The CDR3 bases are TGTGCCACCAGTGACCACGGGATAGGCACCTACAATGAGCAGTTCTTC.

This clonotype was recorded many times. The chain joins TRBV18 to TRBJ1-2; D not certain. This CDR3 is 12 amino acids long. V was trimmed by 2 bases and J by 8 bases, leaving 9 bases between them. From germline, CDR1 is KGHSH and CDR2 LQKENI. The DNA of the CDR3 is TGTGCCAGCTCACCAACCCAGGAGGGCTACACCTTC. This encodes CASSPTQEGYTF.

The CDR3 protein is CASRGPGAASSGANVLTF. The CDR3 region has the DNA TGTGCCAGCAGGGGCCCAGGGGCAGCCAGCTCTGGGGCCAACGTCCTGACTTTC. V usage is TRBV6-1 and J usage is TRBJ2-6; a weak D match, TRBD1 (6 bases). V dropped 6 bases and J dropped 0 bases, with 18 bases sitting between them. Germline V CDR1 and CDR2: MNHNS, SASEGT. The CDR3 is 18 amino acids.

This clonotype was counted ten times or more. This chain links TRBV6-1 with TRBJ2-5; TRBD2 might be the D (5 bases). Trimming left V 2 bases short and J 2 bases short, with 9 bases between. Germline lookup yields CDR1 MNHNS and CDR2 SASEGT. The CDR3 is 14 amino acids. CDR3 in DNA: TGTGCCAGCAGTGAATATCTAGCTCAAGAGACCCAGTACTTC. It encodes CASSEYLAQETQYF.

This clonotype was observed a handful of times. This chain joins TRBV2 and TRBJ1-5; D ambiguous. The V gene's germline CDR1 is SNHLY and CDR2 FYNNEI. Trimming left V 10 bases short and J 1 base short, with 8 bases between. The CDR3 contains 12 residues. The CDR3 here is CATRRSNQPQHF. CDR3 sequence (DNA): TGTGCCACCCGCAGGAGCAATCAGCCCCAGCATTTT.

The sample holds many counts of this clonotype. The CDR3 DNA follows: TGTGCCAGCAGTCCAGGCAGGGACGGAAACACTGAAGCTTTCTTT. As protein: CASSPGRDGNTEAFF. The J gene is TRBJ1-1, the V gene TRBV6-1; D is perhaps TRBD1 (5 bases). The CDR3 has 15 residues. Deletions cut 5 bases from V and 2 bases from J, with 15 bases between. The germline CDR1 and CDR2 sequences are MNHNS and SASEGT.

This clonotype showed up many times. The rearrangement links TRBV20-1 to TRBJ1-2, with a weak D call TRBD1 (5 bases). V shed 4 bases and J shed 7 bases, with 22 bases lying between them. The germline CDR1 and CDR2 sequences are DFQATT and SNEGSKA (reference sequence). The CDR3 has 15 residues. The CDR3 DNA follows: TGCAGTGCTACAAGTTTCGGGGGTCTCCTGGGTGGCTACACCTTC. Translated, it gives CSATSFGGLLGGYTF.

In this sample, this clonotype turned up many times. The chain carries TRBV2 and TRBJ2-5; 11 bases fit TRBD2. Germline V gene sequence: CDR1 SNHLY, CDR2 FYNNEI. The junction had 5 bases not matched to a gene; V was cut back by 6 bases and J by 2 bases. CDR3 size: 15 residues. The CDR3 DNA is TGTGCCAGCAGCGCGGGACTAGCGGCACAAGAGACCCAGTACTTC. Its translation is CASSAGLAAQETQYF.

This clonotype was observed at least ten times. CDR3 in amino acids: CASSPGRAPYEQYF. CDR3 sequence (DNA): TGTGCCAGCAGCCCAGGCAGAGCTCCCTACGAGCAGTACTTC. The V gene is TRBV7-3, the J gene TRBJ2-7, with D hard to call. CDR3 length: 14 residues. Germline V lookup: CDR1 SGHTA, CDR2 FQGTGA. V lost 5 bases and J lost 2, with 13 bases in between.

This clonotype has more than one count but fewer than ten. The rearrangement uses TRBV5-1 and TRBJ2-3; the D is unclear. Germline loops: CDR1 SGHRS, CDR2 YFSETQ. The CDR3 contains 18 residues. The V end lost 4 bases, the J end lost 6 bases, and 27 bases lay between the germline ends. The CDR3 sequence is CASSPTTSLVGSRDTQYF. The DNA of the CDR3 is TGCGCCAGCAGCCCCACTACCTCTCTAGTGGGGTCTAGGGATACGCAGTATTTT. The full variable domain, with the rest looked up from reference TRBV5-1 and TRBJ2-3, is KAGVTQTPRYLIKTRGQQVTLSCSPISGHRSVSWYQQTPGQGLQFLFEYFSETQRNKGNFPGRFSGRQFSNSRSEMNVSTLELGDSALYLCASSPTTSLVGSRDTQYFGPGTRLTVL.